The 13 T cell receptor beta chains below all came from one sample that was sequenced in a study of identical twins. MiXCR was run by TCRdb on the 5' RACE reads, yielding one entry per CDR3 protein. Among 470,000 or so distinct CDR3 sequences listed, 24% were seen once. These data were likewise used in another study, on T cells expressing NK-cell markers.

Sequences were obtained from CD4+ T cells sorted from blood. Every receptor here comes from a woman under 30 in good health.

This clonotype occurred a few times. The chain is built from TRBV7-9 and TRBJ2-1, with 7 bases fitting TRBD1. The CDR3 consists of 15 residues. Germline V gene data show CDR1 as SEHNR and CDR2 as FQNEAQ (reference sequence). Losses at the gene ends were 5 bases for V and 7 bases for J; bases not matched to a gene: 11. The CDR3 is CASSKQGTGSNEQFF. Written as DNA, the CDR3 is TGTGCCAGCAGCAAACAGGGGACGGGAAGTAATGAGCAGTTCTTC.

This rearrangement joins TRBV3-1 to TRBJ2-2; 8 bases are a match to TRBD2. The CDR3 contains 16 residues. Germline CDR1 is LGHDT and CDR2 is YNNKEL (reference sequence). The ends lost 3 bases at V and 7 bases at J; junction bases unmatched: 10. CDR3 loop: CASSQRSGRSGGELFF. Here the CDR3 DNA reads TGTGCCAGCAGCCAGCGAAGCGGGAGATCCGGCGGGGAGCTGTTTTTT.

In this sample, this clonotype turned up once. CDR3 DNA: TGTGCCAGCAGCTTCGGGACAGGGGCGGACCCTTATGGCTACACCTTC. Protein product: CASSFGTGADPYGYTF. The chain links TRBV3-1 to TRBJ1-2, with TRBD1 matching over 10 bases. V gave up 5 bases and J gave up 5 bases; unmatched junction bases: 11. Per the germline V gene, CDR1 is LGHDT and CDR2 is YNNKEL (reference sequence). The CDR3 totals 16 residues.

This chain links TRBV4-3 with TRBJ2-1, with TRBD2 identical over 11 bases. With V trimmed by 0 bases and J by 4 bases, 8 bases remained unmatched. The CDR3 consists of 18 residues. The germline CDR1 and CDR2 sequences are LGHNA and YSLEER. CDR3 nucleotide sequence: TGCGCCAGCAGCCAAGATTCTGTCGGGACTAGCGGATACAATGAGCAGTTCTTC. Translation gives CASSQDSVGTSGYNEQFF.

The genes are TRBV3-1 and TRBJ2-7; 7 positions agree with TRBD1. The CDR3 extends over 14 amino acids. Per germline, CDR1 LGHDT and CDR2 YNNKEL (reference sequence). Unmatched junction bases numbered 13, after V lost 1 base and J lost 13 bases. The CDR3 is CASSQGTSTTGNYF. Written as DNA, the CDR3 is TGTGCCAGCAGCCAAGGAACCTCCACGACAGGGAACTACTTC.

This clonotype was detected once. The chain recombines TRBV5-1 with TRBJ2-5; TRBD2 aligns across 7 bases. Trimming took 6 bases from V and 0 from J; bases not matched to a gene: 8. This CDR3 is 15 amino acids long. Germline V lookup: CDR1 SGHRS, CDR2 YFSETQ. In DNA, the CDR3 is TGCGCCAGCACTGATGCTAGCGGCGACCAAGAGACCCAGTACTTC. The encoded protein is CASTDASGDQETQYF.

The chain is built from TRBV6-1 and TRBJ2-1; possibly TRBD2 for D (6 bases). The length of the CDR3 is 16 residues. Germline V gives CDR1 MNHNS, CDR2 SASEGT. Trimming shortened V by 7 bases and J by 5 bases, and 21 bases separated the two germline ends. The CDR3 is CASTQSLARGDNEQFF. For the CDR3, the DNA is TGTGCCAGCACCCAATCGCTAGCGAGGGGCGACAATGAGCAGTTCTTC.

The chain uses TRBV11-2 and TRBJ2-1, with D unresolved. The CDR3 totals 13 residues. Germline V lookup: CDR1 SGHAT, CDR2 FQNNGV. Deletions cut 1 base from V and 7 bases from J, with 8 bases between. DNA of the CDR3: TGTGCCAGCAGCTTAGTTCTGGGGAATGAGCAGTTCTTC. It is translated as CASSLVLGNEQFF. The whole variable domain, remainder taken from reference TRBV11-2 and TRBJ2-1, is EAGVAQSPRYKIIEKRQSVAFWCNPISGHATLYWYQQILGQGPKLLIQFQNNGVVDDSQLPKDRFSAERLKGVDSTLKIQPAKLEDSAVYLCASSLVLGNEQFFGPGTRLTVL.

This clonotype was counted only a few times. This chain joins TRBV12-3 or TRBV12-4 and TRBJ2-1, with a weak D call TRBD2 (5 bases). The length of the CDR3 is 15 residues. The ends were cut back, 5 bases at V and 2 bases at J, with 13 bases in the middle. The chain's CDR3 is CASSLTRSPYNEQFF. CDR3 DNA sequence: TGTGCCAGCAGTCTTACTAGATCCCCCTACAATGAGCAGTTCTTC.

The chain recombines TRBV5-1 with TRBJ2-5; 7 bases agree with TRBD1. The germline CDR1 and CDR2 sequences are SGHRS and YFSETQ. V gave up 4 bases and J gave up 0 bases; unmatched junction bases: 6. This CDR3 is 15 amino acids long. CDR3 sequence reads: CASSHQTGYQETQYF. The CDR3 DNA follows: TGCGCCAGCAGCCACCAGACAGGGTACCAAGAGACCCAGTACTTC. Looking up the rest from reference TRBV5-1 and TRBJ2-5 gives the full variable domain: KAGVTQTPRYLIKTRGQQVTLSCSPISGHRSVSWYQQTPGQGLQFLFEYFSETQRNKGNFPGRFSGRQFSNSRSEMNVSTLELGDSALYLCASSHQTGYQETQYFGPGTRLLVL.

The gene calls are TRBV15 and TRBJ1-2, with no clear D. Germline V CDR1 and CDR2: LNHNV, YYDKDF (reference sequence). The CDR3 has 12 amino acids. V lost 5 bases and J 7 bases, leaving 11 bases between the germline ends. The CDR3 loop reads CATSSLLGGYTF. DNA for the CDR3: TGTGCCACCAGCTCCCTCCTGGGTGGCTACACCTTC.

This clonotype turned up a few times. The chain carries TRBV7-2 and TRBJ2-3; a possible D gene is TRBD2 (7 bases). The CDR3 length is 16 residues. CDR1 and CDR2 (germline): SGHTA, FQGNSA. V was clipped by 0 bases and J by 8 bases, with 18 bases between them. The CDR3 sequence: CASSLAGGGLGGTQYF. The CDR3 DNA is TGTGCCAGCAGCTTAGCGGGAGGGGGATTAGGGGGTACGCAGTATTTT.

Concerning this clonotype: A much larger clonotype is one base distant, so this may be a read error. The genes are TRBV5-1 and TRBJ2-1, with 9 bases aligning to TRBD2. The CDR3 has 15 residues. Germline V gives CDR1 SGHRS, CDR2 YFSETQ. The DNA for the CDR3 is TGCGCCAGCAGCTTCCCTAGCGGGAAGTACAATGAGCAGTGCTTC. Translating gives CASSFPSGKYNEQCF.